Following are 8 T cell receptor beta chains from one sample sequenced in a study of T cell repertoires in cytomegalovirus infection. TCRdb independently ran MiXCR on the reads; one entry per CDR3 protein. The data show about 530,000 distinct CDR3 sequences, roughly 29% seen once. Specimen: PBMCs. Receptors originate from a human donor in good health (CMV status not recorded). Some clones in this sample may be carry-over from other donors' samples.

This clonotype was counted ten times or more. CDR3 DNA: TGTGCCAGCAGCCCAAATTCCGGGACTTTTATGAGGGAGCTGTTTTTT. It yields the protein CASSPNSGTFMRELFF. This rearrangement joins TRBV7-2 to TRBJ2-2; possible D gene TRBD2, 6 bases. Germline values: CDR1 SGHTA, CDR2 FQGNSA. This CDR3 comprises 16 residues. The V end was cut by 5 bases, the J end by 9 bases, with 22 bases between.

This clonotype was seen more than once but under ten times. The chain combines TRBV7-9 with TRBJ2-3, with 16 nucleotides matching TRBD2. The CDR3 length is 18 residues. V lost 5 bases to trimming and J lost 6 bases; unmatched junction nucleotides: 11. Germline values: CDR1 SEHNR, CDR2 FQNEAQ (reference sequence). As DNA, the CDR3 is TGTGCCAGCAGCCTGGGACTAGCGGGAGGGATTTTTTCGGATACGCAGTATTTT. It specifies CASSLGLAGGIFSDTQYF.

The genes are TRBV25-1 and TRBJ2-5; 12 bases fit TRBD2. V shed 3 bases, J shed 3 bases, and the junction held 11 bases outside the gene matches. Germline assignment: CDR1 MGHDK and CDR2 SYGVNS. The CDR3 spans 18 residues. The CDR3 protein is CASSDLSSGRAAEETQYF. The CDR3 coding sequence is TGTGCCAGCAGTGACTTGTCTAGCGGGAGGGCGGCGGAAGAGACCCAGTACTTC.

This clonotype was detected only a few times. The chain is built from TRBV20-1 and TRBJ2-3; tentative D call: TRBD2 (5 bases). In germline, CDR1 is DFQATT, CDR2 SNEGSKA (reference sequence). This CDR3 has 14 residues. Trimming stripped 0 bases from V and 2 bases from J, with 9 bases between. CDR3 nucleotides: TGCAGTGCTAGAGATGAGGGATACACAGATACGCAGTATTTT. Translation: CSARDEGYTDTQYF.

This clonotype has at least ten counts. The chain recombines TRBV7-2 with TRBJ2-7; D gene unclear. The germline V gene has CDR1 SGHTA and CDR2 FQGNSA. There are 11 residues in the CDR3. Trimming took 4 bases from V and 3 from J, leaving 4 bases between them. The CDR3 sequence: CASSSDYEQYF. The CDR3, as DNA: TGTGCCAGCAGCTCTGACTACGAGCAGTACTTC. The whole variable domain, remainder taken from reference TRBV7-2 and TRBJ2-7, is GAGVSQSPSNKVTEKGKDVELRCDPISGHTALYWYRQSLGQGLEFLIYFQGNSAPDKSGLPSDRFSAERTGGSVSTLTIQRTQQEDSAVYLCASSSDYEQYFGPGTRLTVT.

The CDR3, as DNA: TGTGCCACCGCTCGGGACCGGAAAATCAATTCGCCCCAGCATTTT. It codes for CATARDRKINSPQHF. This chain uses TRBV19 with TRBJ1-5; D is possibly TRBD1 (5 bases). The V and J ends lost 10 bases and 9 bases respectively, with 25 bases between them. CDR1 and CDR2 (germline): LNHDA, SQIVND (reference sequence). The CDR3 runs 15 residues.

This clonotype was detected ten times or more. The chain is built from TRBV7-2 and TRBJ1-4; 9 bases map to TRBD1. Losses at the gene ends were 4 bases for V and 10 bases for J; bases not matched to a gene: 7. Looked up from germline, CDR1 is SGHTA and CDR2 is FQGNSA. This CDR3 contains 14 residues. As DNA, the CDR3 is TGTGCCAGCAGCTCGGGACAGGGAGGGCGAAAACTGTTTTTT. Residues: CASSSGQGGRKLFF.

The genes are TRBV7-4 and TRBJ2-1, with 13 bases identical to TRBD2. Trimming cost V 3 bases and J 7 bases; bases outside gene matches: 3. Germline-derived CDR1 and CDR2 are SGHVT and SQSDAQ. The CDR3 is made up of 15 amino acids. In DNA form, the CDR3 reads TGTGCCAGCAGCTTTACTAGCGGGAGGGTGAATGAGCAGTTCTTC. This translates into CASSFTSGRVNEQFF.